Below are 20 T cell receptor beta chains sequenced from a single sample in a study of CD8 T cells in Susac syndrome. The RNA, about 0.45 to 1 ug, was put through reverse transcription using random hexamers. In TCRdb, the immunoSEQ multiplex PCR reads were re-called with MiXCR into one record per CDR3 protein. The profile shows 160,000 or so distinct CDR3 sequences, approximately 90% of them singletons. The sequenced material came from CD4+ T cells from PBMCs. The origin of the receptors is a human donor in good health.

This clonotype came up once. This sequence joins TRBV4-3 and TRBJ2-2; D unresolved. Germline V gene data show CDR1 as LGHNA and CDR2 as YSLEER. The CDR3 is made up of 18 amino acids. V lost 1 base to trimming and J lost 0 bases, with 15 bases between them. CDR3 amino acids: CASSQVHPRSSNTGELFF. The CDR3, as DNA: TGCGCCAGCAGCCAAGTCCATCCCAGAAGTTCGAACACCGGGGAGCTGTTTTTT.

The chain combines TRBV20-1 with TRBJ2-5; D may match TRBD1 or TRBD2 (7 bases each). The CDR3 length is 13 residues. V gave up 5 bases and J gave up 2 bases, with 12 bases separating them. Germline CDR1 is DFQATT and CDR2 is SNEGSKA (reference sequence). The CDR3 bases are TGCAGTGCTCCAGGGGGGGGGCAAGAGACCCAGTACTTC. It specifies CSAPGGGQETQYF.

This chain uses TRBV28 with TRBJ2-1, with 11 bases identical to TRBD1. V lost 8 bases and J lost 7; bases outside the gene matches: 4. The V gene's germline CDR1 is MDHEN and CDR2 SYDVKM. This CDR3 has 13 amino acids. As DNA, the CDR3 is TGTGCCAGCGGACAGGGGGCGCTGAATGAGCAGTTCTTC. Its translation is CASGQGALNEQFF.

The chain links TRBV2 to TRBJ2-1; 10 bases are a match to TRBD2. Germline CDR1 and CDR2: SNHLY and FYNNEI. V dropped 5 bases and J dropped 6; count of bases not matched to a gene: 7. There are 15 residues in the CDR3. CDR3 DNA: TGTGCCAGCAGTTCTGGGCTAGCGGGAGTCAATGAGCAGTTCTTC. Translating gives CASSSGLAGVNEQFF.

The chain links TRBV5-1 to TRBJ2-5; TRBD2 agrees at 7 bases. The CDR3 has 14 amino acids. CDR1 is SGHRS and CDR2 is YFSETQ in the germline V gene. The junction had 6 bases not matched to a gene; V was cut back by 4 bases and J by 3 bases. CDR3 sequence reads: CASSAGLTKETQYF. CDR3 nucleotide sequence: TGCGCCAGCAGCGCGGGACTAACGAAAGAGACCCAGTACTTC.

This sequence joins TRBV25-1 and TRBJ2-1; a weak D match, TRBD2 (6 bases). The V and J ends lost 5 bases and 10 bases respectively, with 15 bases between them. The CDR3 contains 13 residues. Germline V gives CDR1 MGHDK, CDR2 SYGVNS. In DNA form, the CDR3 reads TGTGCCAGCAGTCCATGGGTGAGCGGGGAGCAGTTCTTC. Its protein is CASSPWVSGEQFF.

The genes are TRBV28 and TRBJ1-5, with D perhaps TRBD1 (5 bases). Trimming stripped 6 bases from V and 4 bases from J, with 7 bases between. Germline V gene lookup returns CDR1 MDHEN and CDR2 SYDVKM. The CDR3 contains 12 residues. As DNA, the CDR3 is TGTGCCAGCAGACCAGGGAATCAGCCCCAGCATTTT. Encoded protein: CASRPGNQPQHF.

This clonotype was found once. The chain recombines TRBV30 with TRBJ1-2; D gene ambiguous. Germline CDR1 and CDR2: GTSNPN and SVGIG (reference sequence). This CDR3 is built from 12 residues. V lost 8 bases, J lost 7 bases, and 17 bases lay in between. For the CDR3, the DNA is TGTGCCCAGCCCGCGGTATTATTTGGCTACACCTTC. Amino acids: CAQPAVLFGYTF.

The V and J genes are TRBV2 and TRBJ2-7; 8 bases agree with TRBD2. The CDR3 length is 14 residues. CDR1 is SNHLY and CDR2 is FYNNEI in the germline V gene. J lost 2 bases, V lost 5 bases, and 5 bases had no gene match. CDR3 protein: CASSRAGATYEQYF. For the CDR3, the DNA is TGTGCCAGCAGTAGAGCGGGGGCTACCTACGAGCAGTACTTC. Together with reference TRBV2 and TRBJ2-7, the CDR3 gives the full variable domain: EPEVTQTPSHQVTQMGQEVILRCVPISNHLYFYWYRQILGQKVEFLVSFYNNEISEKSEIFDDQFSVERPDGSNFTLKIRSTKLEDSAMYFCASSRAGATYEQYFGPGTRLTVT.

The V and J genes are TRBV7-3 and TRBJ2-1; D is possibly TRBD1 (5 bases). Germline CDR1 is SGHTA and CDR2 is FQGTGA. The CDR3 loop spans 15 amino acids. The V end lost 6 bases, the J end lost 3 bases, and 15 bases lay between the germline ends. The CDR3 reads CASSLGANDYNEQFF. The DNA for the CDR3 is TGTGCCAGCAGTTTAGGGGCTAATGACTACAATGAGCAGTTCTTC.

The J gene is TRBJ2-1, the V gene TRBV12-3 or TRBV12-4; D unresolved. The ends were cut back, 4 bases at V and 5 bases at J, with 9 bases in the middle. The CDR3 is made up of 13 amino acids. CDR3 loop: CASSSNSHNEQFF. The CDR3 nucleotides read TGTGCCAGCAGTTCGAACAGTCACAATGAGCAGTTCTTC.

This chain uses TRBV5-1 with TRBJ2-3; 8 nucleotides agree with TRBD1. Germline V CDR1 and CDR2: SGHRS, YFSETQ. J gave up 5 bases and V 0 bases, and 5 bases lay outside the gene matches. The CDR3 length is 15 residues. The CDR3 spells CASSLESGGGDTQYF. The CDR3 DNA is TGCGCCAGCAGCTTGGAATCAGGGGGCGGAGATACGCAGTATTTT.

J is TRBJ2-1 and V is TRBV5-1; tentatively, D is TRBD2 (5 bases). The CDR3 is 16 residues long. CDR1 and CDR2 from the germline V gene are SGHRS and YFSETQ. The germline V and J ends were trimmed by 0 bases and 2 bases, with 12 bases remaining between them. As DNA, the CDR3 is TGCGCCAGCAGCTTGGTTTCCAGCGGAGCCTACAATGAGCAGTTCTTC. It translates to CASSLVSSGAYNEQFF.

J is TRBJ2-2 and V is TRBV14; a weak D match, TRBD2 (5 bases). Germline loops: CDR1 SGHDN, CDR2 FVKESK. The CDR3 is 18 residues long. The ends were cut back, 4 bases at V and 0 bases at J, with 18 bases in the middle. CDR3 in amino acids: CASSRLGLLFANTGELFF. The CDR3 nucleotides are TGTGCCAGCAGCCGGCTTGGACTCCTGTTCGCGAACACCGGGGAGCTGTTTTTT.

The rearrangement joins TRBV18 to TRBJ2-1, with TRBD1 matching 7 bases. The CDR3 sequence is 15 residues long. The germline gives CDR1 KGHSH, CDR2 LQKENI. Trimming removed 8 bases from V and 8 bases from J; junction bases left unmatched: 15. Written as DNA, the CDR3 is TGTGCCAGCCGAAGTTCGATACAGGGGACGGATGAGCAGTTCTTC. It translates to CASRSSIQGTDEQFF.

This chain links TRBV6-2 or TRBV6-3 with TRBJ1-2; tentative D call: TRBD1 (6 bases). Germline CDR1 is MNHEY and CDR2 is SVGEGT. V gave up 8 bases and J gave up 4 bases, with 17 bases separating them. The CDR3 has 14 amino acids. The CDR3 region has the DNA TGTGCCAGCGTGCCAGGACAGTTGGCCTATGGCTACACCTTC. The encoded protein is CASVPGQLAYGYTF.

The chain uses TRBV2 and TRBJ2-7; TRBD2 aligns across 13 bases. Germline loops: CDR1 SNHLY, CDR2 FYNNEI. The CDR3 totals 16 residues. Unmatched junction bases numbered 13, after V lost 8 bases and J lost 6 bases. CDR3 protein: CASGRTSGSLTGEQYF. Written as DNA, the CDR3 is TGTGCCAGCGGGCGGACTAGCGGGAGTCTTACGGGCGAGCAGTACTTC.

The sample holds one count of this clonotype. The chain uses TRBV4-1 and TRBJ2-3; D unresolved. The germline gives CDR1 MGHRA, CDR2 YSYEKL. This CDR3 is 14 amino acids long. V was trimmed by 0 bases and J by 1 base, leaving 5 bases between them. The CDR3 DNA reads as TGCGCCAGCAGCCAAGACACAGGCACAGATACGCAGTATTTT. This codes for CASSQDTGTDTQYF.

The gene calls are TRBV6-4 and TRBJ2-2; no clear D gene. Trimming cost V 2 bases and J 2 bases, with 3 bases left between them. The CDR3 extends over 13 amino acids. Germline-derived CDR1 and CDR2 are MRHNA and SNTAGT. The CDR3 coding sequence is TGTGCCAGCAGTGACGGAAACACCGGGGAGCTGTTTTTT. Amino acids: CASSDGNTGELFF.

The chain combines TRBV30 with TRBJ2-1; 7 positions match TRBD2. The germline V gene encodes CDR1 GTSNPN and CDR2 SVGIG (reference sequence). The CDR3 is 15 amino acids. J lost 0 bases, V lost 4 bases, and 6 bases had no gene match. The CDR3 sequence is CAWNGGWDSYNEQFF. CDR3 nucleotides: TGTGCCTGGAACGGGGGGTGGGACTCCTACAATGAGCAGTTCTTC.